This T cell receptor beta chain was recorded in a study of identical twins (dated by TCRdb to the mid-2010s). As for the study more broadly: To test whether fetal clonotypes persist, this study deep-sequenced TCR alpha and beta repertoires from monozygotic twins, from unrelated adults of various ages, and from cord blood. To rule out contamination, the twin experiments were replicated at different times with different library preparation protocols.

The table lists this clonotype with a few counts. There is no known antigen for this receptor. No much larger clone is present one base from it, and per-base qualities are unavailable. Study-level results and caveats: Compared with coincidental sharing between unrelated individuals, out-of-frame TCR alpha sequences shared between twins had an excess of sequences with low generation probability. Zero-insertion analyses could be partly confounded by invariant T cells such as MAIT and iNKT, although diverse VJ usage argued against such confounding for most clonotypes. Fewer insertions were carried by abundant cord blood beta clonotypes; a weaker similar trend was observed in young adult naive repertoires, while no such trend was observed in memory repertoires. Because the same donors could not be followed over many years, the conclusions depended on cross-sectional statistical analysis. In monozygotic twins, out-of-frame TCR alpha sharing was systematically underestimated by recombination models, although the models agreed with sharing between unrelated individuals. Excess twin sharing in beta out-of-frame sequences was weaker because fewer shared sequences lowered the signal-to-noise ratio.

Preparation of the library involved 5' RACE. The instrument was an Illumina HiSeq 2000. A universal primer binding site was introduced by template switching, and a unique molecular identifier was present in the final cDNA, enabling accurate counting of TCR cDNA molecules. Specific primers in the conserved constant-segment region were used to synthesize first-strand cDNA for TCR alpha and beta chains. Each cDNA library was double barcoded, with a SMART-Mk sample barcode plus Illumina barcodes, to control for contamination. TruSeq adapter sequences, together with Illumina sample barcodes, were added in two successive PCR steps. TCR alpha and beta cDNA libraries were sequenced on the Illumina HiSeq platform with custom primers. The published analysis was carried out like this. Raw reads were processed with MiGEC to extract unique molecular identifiers, and MiXCR was used to determine CDR3 positions. For each individual, recombination models were inferred using an EM algorithm with the repgenHMM and IGoR tools. The analysis of shared clonotypes was done with the tcR package in R, with sharing normalized by the product of cloneset sizes. To study raw recombination free of thymic and clonal selection effects, out-of-frame nonproductive sequences were analyzed. TCRdb cleaned the public reads at Q25 with fastp, built clones with MiXCR and kept in-frame beta chains. Each CDR3 protein appears once, grouped with its most common genes and DNA. The V and J calls reflect TCRdb's pipeline rather than the authors' work. The sample table holds 700,000 or so distinct CDR3 sequences, of which less than 25% were seen once. The ten most abundant clones make up 4% to 5.5% of the sample.

All donors were healthy Caucasians. Three pairs of female monozygotic twins, all aged roughly 18 to 30 years, were included in the twin cohort. Peripheral blood mononuclear cells were the source from which RNA for the TCR libraries was isolated. The junction shows trimming of 0 bases on V and 3 bases on J, plus 13 bases between the germline ends. Reading the germline V gene gives CDR1 SQVTM and CDR2 ANQGSEA. Measured from the cysteine to the phenylalanine, the CDR3 is 15 residues long. The kept DNA is CDR3 alone, 45 bases in frame from the first base. This same sample was also part of a study on T cells expressing NK-cell markers. The second study's paper adds: TCR beta-chain repertoires were profiled in sorted CD3+CD56+NKG2C+, CD3+CD56+NKG2C- and CD3+CD56-NKG2C+ T-cell subsets from several donors. Seven of the eight sequenced donors were HCMV-seropositive and one was HCMV-seronegative. In several experiments an anti-gammadeltaTCR antibody was added to restrict sorting to alphabetaTCR-expressing T cells. In over five donors, the dominant CD3+CD56+NKG2C+ clonotypes were among the top 10 CD8+ clonotypes and accounted for about 1.0-7.5% of CD8+ T cells. Those dominant clonotypes were again the most abundant among CD3+CD56-NKG2C+ cells in a handful of donors, at about 25-60.1%. It remained unclear whether the expanded NKG2C-expressing T cell clones were specific for HCMV antigens. All eight donors whose samples were sequenced were randomly selected healthy volunteers, three of them men and five women. HCMV serostatus was determined by detecting HCMV-specific IgG in serum with a commercial ELISA kit. For roughly 6 donors, bulk peripheral blood T-cell repertoires were additionally sequenced from unsorted PBMC. MIGEC handled demultiplexing of the reads and grouping by UMI, while MiTCR was used to assemble and quantify clonotypes. Only TCR cDNA sequences supported by at least two reads were kept to exclude erroneous sequences. The tcR package was used for downstream repertoire analysis, with clonotypes matched between fractions based on CDR3 nucleotide sequence plus V segment. VDJmatch was used to annotate antigen specificity against VDJdb, with one amino acid substitution in CDR3 permitted.

The TCR comes from a woman in her late teens or twenties in good health. The chain was built from TRBV29-1 and TRBJ2-3, with the D segment possibly TRBD1 or TRBD2, each aligning over 6 bases. The specimen was PBMCs. The DNA sequence is given as TGCAGCGTTGAAGATCTGACAGGAGGGACAGATACGCAGTATTTT. This gives the protein CSVEDLTGGTDTQYF.